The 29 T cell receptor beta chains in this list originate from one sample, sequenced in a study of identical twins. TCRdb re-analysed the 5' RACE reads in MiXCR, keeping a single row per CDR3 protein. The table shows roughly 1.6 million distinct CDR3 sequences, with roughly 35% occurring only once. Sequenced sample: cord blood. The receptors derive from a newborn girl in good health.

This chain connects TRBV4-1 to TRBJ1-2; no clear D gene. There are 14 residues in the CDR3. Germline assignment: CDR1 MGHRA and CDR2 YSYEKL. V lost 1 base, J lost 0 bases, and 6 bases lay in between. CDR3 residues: CASSQVNTNYGYTF. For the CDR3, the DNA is TGCGCCAGCAGCCAAGTCAACACTAACTATGGCTACACCTTC.

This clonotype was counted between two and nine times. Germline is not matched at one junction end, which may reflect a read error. The CDR3 region is CASSAGDGHNYGYTF. DNA for the CDR3: TGCGCCAGCAGCGCAGGGGACGGCCATAACTACGGCTACACCTTC. The chain couples TRBV5-1 to TRBJ1-2; weak D call: TRBD1 (6 bases). Germline V gives CDR1 SGHRS, CDR2 YFSETQ. The CDR3 spans 15 residues.

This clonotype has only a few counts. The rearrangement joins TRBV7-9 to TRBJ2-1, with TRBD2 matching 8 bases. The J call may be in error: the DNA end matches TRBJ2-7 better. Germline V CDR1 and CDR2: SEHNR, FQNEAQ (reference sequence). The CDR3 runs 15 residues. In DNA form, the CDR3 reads TGTGCCAGCAGCCTCCAGGGACTAGATTACAATGAGCAGTACTTC. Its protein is CASSLQGLDYNEQYF.

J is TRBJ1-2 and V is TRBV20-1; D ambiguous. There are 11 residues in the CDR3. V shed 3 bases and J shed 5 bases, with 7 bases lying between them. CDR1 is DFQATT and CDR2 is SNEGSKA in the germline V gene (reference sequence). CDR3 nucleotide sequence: TGCAGTGCTAGCCGGCTGTATGGCTACACCTTC. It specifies CSASRLYGYTF.

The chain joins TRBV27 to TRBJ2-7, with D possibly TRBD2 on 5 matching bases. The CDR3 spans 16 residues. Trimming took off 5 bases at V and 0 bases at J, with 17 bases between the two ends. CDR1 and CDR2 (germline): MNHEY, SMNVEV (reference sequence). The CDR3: CASSPQGGSRSYEQYF. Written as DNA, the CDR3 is TGTGCCAGCAGTCCCCAAGGCGGGTCTCGCTCCTACGAGCAGTACTTC.

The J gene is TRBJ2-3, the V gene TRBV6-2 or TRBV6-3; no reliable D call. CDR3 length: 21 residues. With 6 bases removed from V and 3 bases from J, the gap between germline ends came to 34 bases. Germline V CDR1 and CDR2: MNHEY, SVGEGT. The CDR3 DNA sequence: TGTGCCAGCAGCCGAAAAAGCCGGGCGCTGGAAGGTGTTCCGATGACAGATACGCAGTATTTT. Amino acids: CASSRKSRALEGVPMTDTQYF.

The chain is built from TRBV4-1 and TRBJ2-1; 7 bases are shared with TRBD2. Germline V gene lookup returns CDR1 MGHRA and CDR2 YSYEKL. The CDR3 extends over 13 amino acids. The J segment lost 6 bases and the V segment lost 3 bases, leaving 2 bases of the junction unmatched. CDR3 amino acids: CASSQGGSNEQFF. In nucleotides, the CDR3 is TGCGCCAGCAGCCAGGGCGGGAGCAATGAGCAGTTCTTC.

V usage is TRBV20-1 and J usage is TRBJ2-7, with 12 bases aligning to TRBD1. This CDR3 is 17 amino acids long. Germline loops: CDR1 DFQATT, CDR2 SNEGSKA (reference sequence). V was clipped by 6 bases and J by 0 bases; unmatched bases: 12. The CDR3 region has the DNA TGCAGTGCGTCCGGGACAGGGGGCCTCTTGAGCTCCTACGAGCAGTACTTC. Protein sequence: CSASGTGGLLSSYEQYF.

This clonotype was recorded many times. CDR3 sequence (DNA): TGTGCCATCAGTGGGGTTTTAATCCCGGGATCCTCCTACGAGCAGTACTTC. Translating gives CAISGVLIPGSSYEQYF. This sequence joins TRBV10-3 and TRBJ2-7, with a tentative D call TRBD2 (5 bases). Germline CDR1 reads ENHRY; CDR2 reads SYGVKD. The CDR3 length is 17 residues. Trimming cost V 4 bases and J 0 bases, with 19 bases left between them.

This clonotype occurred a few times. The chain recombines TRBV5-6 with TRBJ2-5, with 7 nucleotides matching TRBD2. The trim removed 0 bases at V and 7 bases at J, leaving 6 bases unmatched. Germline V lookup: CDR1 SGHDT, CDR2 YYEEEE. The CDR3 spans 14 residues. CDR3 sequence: CASSLEGAGRTQYF. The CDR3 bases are TGTGCCAGCAGCTTGGAGGGAGCGGGAAGGACCCAGTACTTC.

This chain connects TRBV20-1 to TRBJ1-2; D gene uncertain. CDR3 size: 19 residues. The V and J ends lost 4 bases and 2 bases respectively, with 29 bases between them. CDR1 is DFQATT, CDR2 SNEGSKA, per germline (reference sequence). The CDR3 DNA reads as TGCAGTGCTACGGGGAACAGACCACTAAACCTCCACTCCAACTATGGCTACACCTTC. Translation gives CSATGNRPLNLHSNYGYTF.

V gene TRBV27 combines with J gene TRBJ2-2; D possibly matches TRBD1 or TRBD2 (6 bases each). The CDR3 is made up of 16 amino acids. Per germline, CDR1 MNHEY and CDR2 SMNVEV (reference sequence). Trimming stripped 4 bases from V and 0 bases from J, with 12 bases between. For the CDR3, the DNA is TGTGCCAGCAGTTCCAGGAGGGGGACGAACACCGGGGAGCTGTTTTTT. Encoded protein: CASSSRRGTNTGELFF.

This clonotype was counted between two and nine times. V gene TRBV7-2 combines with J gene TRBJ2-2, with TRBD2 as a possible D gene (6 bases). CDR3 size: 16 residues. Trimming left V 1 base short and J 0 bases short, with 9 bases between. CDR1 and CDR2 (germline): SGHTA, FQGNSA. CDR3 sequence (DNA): TGTGCCAGCAGCTTAGTTGGGGGGTCGAACACCGGGGAGCTGTTTTTT. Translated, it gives CASSLVGGSNTGELFF.

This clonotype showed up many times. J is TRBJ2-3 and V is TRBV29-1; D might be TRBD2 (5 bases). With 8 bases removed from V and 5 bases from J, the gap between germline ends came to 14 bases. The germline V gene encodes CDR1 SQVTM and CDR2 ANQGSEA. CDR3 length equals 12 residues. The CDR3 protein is CSHSKEGDTQYF. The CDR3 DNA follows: TGCAGCCATTCAAAAGAGGGAGATACGCAGTATTTT.

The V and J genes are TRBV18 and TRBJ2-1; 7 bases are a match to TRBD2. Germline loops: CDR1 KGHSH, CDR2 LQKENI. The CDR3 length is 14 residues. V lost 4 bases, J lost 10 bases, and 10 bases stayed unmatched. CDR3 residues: CASSLGTTKWEQFF. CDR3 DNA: TGTGCCAGCTCACTCGGGACTACCAAATGGGAGCAGTTCTTC.

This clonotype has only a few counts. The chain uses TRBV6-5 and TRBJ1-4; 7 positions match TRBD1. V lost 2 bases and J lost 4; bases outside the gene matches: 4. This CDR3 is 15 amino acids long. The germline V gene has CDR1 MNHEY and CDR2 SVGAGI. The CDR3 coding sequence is TGTGCCAGCAGTTACACCGGGACAGATAATGAAAAACTGTTTTTT. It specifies CASSYTGTDNEKLFF.

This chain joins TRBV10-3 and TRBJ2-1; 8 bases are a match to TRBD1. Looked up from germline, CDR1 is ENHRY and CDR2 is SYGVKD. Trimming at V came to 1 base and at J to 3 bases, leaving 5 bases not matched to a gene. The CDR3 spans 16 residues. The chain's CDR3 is CAISEWGQDFYNEQFF. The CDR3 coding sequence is TGTGCCATCAGTGAGTGGGGACAGGACTTCTACAATGAGCAGTTCTTC.

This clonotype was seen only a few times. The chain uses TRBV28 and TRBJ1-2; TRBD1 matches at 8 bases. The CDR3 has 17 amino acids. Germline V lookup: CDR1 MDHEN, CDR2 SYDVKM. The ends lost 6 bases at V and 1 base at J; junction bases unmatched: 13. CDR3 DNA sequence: TGTGCCAGCAGGACAAACACAGGGGGTAGCGATAACTATGGCTACACCTTC. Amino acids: CASRTNTGGSDNYGYTF.

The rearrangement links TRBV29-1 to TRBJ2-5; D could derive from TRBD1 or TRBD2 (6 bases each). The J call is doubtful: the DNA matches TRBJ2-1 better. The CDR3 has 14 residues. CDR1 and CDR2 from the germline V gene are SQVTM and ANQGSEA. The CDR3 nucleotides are TGCAGCGCAGACTTGGGGGGCGCGAGAGAGACCCAGTTCTTC. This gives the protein CSADLGGARETQFF.

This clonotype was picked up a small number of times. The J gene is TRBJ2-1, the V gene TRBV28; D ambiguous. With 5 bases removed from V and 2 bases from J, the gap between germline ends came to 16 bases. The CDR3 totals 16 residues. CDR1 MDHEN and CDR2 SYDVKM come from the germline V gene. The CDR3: CASSLTPRWAYNEQFF. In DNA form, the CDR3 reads TGTGCCAGCAGTCTCACGCCGCGTTGGGCCTACAATGAGCAGTTCTTC.

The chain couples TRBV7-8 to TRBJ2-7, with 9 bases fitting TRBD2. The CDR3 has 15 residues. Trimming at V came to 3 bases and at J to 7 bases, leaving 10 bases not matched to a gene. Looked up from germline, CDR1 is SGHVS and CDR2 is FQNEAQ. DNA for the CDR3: TGTGCCAGCAGCTTCCGCGGGGGGGCCCCCAATGAGCAGTACTTC. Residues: CASSFRGGAPNEQYF.

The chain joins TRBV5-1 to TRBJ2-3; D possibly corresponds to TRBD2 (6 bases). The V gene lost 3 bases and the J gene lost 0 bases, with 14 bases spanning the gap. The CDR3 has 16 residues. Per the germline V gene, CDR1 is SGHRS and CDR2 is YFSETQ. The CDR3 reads CASSSPSGGSTDTQYF. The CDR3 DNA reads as TGCGCCAGCAGCTCCCCGTCCGGGGGAAGCACAGATACGCAGTATTTT.

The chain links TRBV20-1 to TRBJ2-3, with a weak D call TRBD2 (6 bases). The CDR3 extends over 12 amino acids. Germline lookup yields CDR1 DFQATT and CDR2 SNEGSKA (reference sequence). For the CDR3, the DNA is TGCAGCGGTCCGCGGAGGGCAGATACGCAGTATTTT. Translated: CSGPRRADTQYF.

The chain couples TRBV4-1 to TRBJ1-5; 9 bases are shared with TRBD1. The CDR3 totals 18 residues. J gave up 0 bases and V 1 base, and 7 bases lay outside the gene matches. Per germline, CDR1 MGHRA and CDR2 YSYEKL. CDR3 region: CASSQASGTGLSNQPQHF. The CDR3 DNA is TGCGCCAGCAGCCAAGCCTCCGGGACAGGGCTTAGCAATCAGCCCCAGCATTTT.

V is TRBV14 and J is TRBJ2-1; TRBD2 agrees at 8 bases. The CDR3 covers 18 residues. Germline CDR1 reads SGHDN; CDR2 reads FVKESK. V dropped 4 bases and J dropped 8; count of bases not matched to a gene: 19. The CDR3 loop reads CASSPLFARGASSHEQFF. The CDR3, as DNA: TGTGCCAGCAGCCCCCTATTTGCGCGGGGGGCGAGTTCTCATGAGCAGTTCTTC.

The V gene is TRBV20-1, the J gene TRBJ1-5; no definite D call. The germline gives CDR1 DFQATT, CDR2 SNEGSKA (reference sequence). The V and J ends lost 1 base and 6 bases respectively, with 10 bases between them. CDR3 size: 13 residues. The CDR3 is CSARAASSQPQHF. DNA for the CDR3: TGCAGTGCTAGAGCGGCCTCAAGTCAGCCCCAGCATTTT.

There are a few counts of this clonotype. This chain's CDR3 is CSVEDRTTELFF. CDR3 DNA sequence: TGCAGCGTTGAGGACAGGACCACTGAACTGTTTTTT. The V gene is TRBV29-1, the J gene TRBJ1-4; TRBD1 matches 7 bases. Per the germline V gene, CDR1 is SQVTM and CDR2 is ANQGSEA. The CDR3 is 12 amino acids. V shed 3 bases and J 12 bases; nucleotides not matched to a gene: 7.

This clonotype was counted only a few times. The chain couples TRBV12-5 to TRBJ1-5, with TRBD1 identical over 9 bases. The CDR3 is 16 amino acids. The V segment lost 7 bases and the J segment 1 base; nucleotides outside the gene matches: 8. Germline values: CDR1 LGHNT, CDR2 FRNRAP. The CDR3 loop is CASAPGQGWSNQPQHF. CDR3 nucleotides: TGTGCTAGTGCTCCGGGACAGGGATGGAGCAATCAGCCCCAGCATTTT.

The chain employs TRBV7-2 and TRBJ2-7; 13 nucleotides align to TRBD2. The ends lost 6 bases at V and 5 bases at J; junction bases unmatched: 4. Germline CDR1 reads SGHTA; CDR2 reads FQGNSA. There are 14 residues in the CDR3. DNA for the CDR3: TGTGCCAGCAGGGGACTAGCGGGGTATGACGAGCAGTACTTC. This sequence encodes CASRGLAGYDEQYF.